The next 6 T cell receptor beta chains were all read from a single sample in a study of T cell responses to AZD1222 COVID-19 vaccine. Profiling relied on immunoSEQ multiplex PCR, and the TCRdb table lists in-frame clones only, not all of them. The sample shows approximately 200,000 clones, 70% to 90% of them seen only once. The sample was peripheral blood, taken on day 0 of AZD1222 vaccination. The receptors were sampled from an adult in good health.

This clone was observed a single time. The chain employs TRBV27 and TRBJ1-2; tentative D call: TRBD1 (5 bases). Germline CDR1 and CDR2: MNHEY and SMNVEV (reference sequence). The CDR3 has 15 residues. The V end was cut by 3 bases, the J end by 3 bases, with 14 bases between. CDR3: CASSFQGAPDYGYTF. The CDR3 DNA sequence: TGTGCCAGCAGTTTCCAAGGGGCGCCTGACTATGGCTACACCTTC.

The sample holds one count of this clone. The V call is TRBV5-1, the J call TRBJ1-1, with D perhaps matching TRBD1 (5 bases). The CDR3 runs 13 residues. Germline V gives CDR1 SGHRS, CDR2 YFSETQ. With 6 bases removed from V and 5 bases from J, the gap between germline ends came to 14 bases. The CDR3 sequence: CASKVGEGTEAFF. DNA of the CDR3: TGCGCCAGCAAAGTGGGGGAAGGGACTGAAGCTTTCTTT. The full variable domain, completed using reference TRBV5-1 and TRBJ1-1, is KAGVTQTPRYLIKTRGQQVTLSCSPISGHRSVSWYQQTPGQGLQFLFEYFSETQRNKGNFPGRFSGRQFSNSRSEMNVSTLELGDSALYLCASKVGEGTEAFFGQGTRLTVV.

This rearrangement joins TRBV6-2 or TRBV6-3 to TRBJ2-7, with D unresolved. The CDR3 is 12 amino acids. From germline, CDR1 is MNHEY and CDR2 SVGEGT. V was trimmed by 3 bases and J by 3 bases, leaving 6 bases between them. The CDR3 is CASSYRVYEQYF. The CDR3 DNA is TGTGCCAGCAGTTATAGAGTCTACGAGCAGTACTTC.

V is TRBV27 and J is TRBJ2-7; D possibly corresponds to TRBD2 (6 bases). CDR3 length: 13 residues. From germline, CDR1 is MNHEY and CDR2 SMNVEV (reference sequence). Trimming cost V 7 bases and J 6 bases, with 16 bases left between them. CDR3 coding DNA: TGTGCCAGCACTCTAAGGGTCGGGGGCGAGCAGTACTTC. Amino acid sequence: CASTLRVGGEQYF.

The V and J genes are TRBV3-1 (or the pseudogene TRBV3-2) and TRBJ2-7; the D is unclear. Germline loops: CDR1 LGHDT, CDR2 YNNKEL (reference sequence). This CDR3 spans 12 amino acids. V lost 1 base, J lost 5 bases, and 6 bases lay in between. The CDR3 here is CASSQAGNEQYF. The CDR3 nucleotides are TGTGCCAGCAGCCAAGCAGGTAACGAGCAGTACTTC.

A note on this clone: Other nucleotide sequences in the sample specify the same CDR3. The chain employs TRBV6-5 and TRBJ1-4; 7 nucleotides line up with TRBD1. Germline V gene data show CDR1 as MNHEY and CDR2 as SVGAGI. Trimming cost V 2 bases and J 7 bases; bases outside gene matches: 7. The CDR3 is made up of 15 amino acids. The CDR3 sequence is CASSYRQGLSEKLFF. The DNA of the CDR3 is TGTGCCAGCAGTTACAGACAGGGTTTGTCTGAAAAACTGTTTTTT.